Below, one TCR beta chain is given with its context. Original processing methods: Estimation of nucleated cell counts was performed using reference gene primer amplification. Repertoires were generated with immunoSEQ multiplex PCR, while TCRdb's copy carries only in-frame clones and drops some. D and trimming come from the DNA, and the V and J calls and clone size come from that table. Of about 150,000 clones listed, roughly 80% are singletons. In Seattle, patients joined the study during active infection and were tracked longitudinally. This record belongs to a study of blood T cell repertoires in COVID-19. Study context: The United States, Italy and Spain were the sources of the acute and convalescent COVID-19 samples. T cells, B-cell-depleted T cells, or PBMCs provided the cDNA or gDNA that served as material.

This CDR3 has 10 residues. This sequence originates from an older woman with COVID-19, enrolled during active disease. J is TRBJ1-2 and V is TRBV21-1. TRBV21-1 is annotated as a pseudogene. Sequencing was done on a sample of peripheral blood. CDR3: CASSLYDYTF. CDR3 nucleotide sequence: TGTGCCAGCAGCCTCTATGACTACACCTTC.